What follows are 29 T cell receptor beta chains derived from one specimen sequenced in a study of blood T cell repertoires in COVID-19. Profiled with immunoSEQ multiplex PCR; TCRdb holds only in-frame clones, not every one. The table has fewer than 350,000 clones, about 89% seen once. The sample consisted of PBMCs or T cells enriched from blood (not recorded which). Receptor source: a woman aged 40 to 50 who had recovered from COVID-19.

This chain connects TRBV6-5 to TRBJ2-5, with 7 bases lining up with TRBD1. The CDR3 sequence is 13 residues long. Losses at the gene ends were 6 bases for V and 4 bases for J; bases not matched to a gene: 5. Germline CDR1 MNHEY, CDR2 SVGAGI. For the CDR3, the DNA is TGTGCCAGCAGACAACAGGGGACAGAGACCCAGTACTTC. Translated: CASRQQGTETQYF.

The J gene is TRBJ2-7, the V gene TRBV9; 8 bases agree with TRBD2. CDR1 is SGDLS, CDR2 YYNGEE, per germline. The CDR3 is made up of 17 amino acids. V lost 3 bases and J lost 2; bases outside the gene matches: 13. CDR3 in DNA: TGTGCCAGCAGCGCCGGAACCGGGACTAGGAGGCCCTACGAGCAGTACTTC. This gives the protein CASSAGTGTRRPYEQYF.

A remark on this clone: One end of the junction varies from germline; a read error may be responsible. The V gene is TRBV5-6, the J gene TRBJ2-4, with 10 bases that match TRBD1. This CDR3 has 14 residues. The germline CDR1 and CDR2 sequences are SGHDT and YYEEEE. The CDR3 protein is CASTLGTGVNIQYF. Here the CDR3 DNA reads TGTGCCAGCACCTTGGGGACAGGGGTAAACATTCAGTACTTC. The whole variable domain, filled in from reference TRBV5-6 and TRBJ2-4, reads DAGVTQSPTHLIKTRGQQVTLRCSPKSGHDTVSWYQQALGQGPQFIFQYYEEEERQRGNFPDRFSGHQFPNYSSELNVNALLLGDSALYLCASTLGTGVNIQYFGAGTRLSVL.

This clone is a singleton in its sample. This chain connects TRBV7-3 to TRBJ1-2; D gene uncertain. The CDR3 is 13 residues long. V lost 5 bases to trimming and J lost 7 bases, with 14 bases between them. Germline CDR1 and CDR2: SGHTA and FQGTGA. CDR3 in amino acids: CASSPKATGGYTF. In DNA, the CDR3 is TGTGCCAGCAGCCCAAAGGCCACGGGTGGCTACACCTTC.

The chain carries TRBV4-1 and TRBJ2-7; D is unclear. Trimming shortened V by 0 bases and J by 3 bases, and 9 bases separated the two germline ends. Looked up from germline, CDR1 is MGHRA and CDR2 is YSYEKL. The CDR3 sequence is 14 residues long. CDR3 in amino acids: CASSQDLENYEQYF. CDR3 nucleotides: TGCGCCAGCAGCCAAGATCTGGAGAACTACGAGCAGTACTTC.

DNA of the CDR3: TGTGCCAGCGGCACTAGCGGGGCGGCCTACGAGCAGTACTTC. Its translation: CASGTSGAAYEQYF. The rearrangement joins TRBV6-5 to TRBJ2-7; 10 nucleotides agree with TRBD2. Losses at the gene ends were 8 bases for V and 2 bases for J; bases not matched to a gene: 6. From germline, CDR1 is MNHEY and CDR2 SVGAGI. The CDR3 extends over 14 amino acids.

The chain carries TRBV5-1 and TRBJ2-1; 9 bases align to TRBD2. V gave up 0 bases and J gave up 4 bases; unmatched junction bases: 2. Germline loops: CDR1 SGHRS, CDR2 YFSETQ. This CDR3 has 15 amino acids. CDR3 coding DNA: TGCGCCAGCAGCTTGGAAAGCGGGGGGTACAATGAGCAGTTCTTC. It yields the protein CASSLESGGYNEQFF.

The gene calls are TRBV7-3 and TRBJ2-1, with 7 bases lining up with TRBD1. The CDR3 sequence is 16 residues long. V was clipped by 6 bases and J by 4 bases; unmatched bases: 12. Per the germline V gene, CDR1 is SGHTA and CDR2 is FQGTGA. The CDR3 nucleotides read TGTGCCAGCAGTCCCACGGCGGCAGGGGGTTACAATGAGCAGTTCTTC. This sequence encodes CASSPTAAGGYNEQFF. Full variable domain (rest looked up from reference TRBV7-3 and TRBJ2-1): GAGVSQTPSNKVTEKGKYVELRCDPISGHTALYWYRQSLGQGPEFLIYFQGTGAADDSGLPNDRFFAVRPEGSVSTLKIQRTERGDSAVYLCASSPTAAGGYNEQFFGPGTRLTVL.

The chain uses TRBV10-3 and TRBJ2-5; 9 positions agree with TRBD2. The length of the CDR3 is 14 residues. The germline CDR1 and CDR2 sequences are ENHRY and SYGVKD. V was pared by 3 bases and J by 5 bases, with 4 bases of the junction left unmatched. CDR3 amino acids: CAISDLAGGETQYF. CDR3 sequence (DNA): TGTGCCATCAGTGACTTGGCGGGAGGGGAGACCCAGTACTTC.

The V and J genes are TRBV28 and TRBJ2-7; 11 nucleotides line up with TRBD2. Germline CDR1 and CDR2: MDHEN and SYDVKM. The J segment lost 4 bases and the V segment lost 3 bases, leaving 11 bases of the junction unmatched. This CDR3 is 17 amino acids long. The chain's CDR3 is CASSFLISIAGGYEQYF. The CDR3 DNA reads as TGTGCCAGCAGTTTCCTAATAAGCATAGCGGGGGGGTACGAGCAGTACTTC.

The chain couples TRBV11-3 to TRBJ2-1; TRBD2 matches at 9 bases. With V trimmed by 1 base and J by 4 bases, 8 bases remained unmatched. Germline V gene sequence: CDR1 SGHNT, CDR2 YENEEA. The length of the CDR3 is 17 residues. CDR3 protein: CASSLAAAGGLYNEQFF. DNA for the CDR3: TGTGCCAGCAGCTTAGCTGCCGCGGGAGGGCTTTACAATGAGCAGTTCTTC.

This clone was detected only once. The V and J genes are TRBV11-2 and TRBJ2-7, with TRBD1 identical over 10 bases. The J segment lost 2 bases and the V segment lost 3 bases, leaving 4 bases of the junction unmatched. This CDR3 has 15 amino acids. The V gene's germline CDR1 is SGHAT and CDR2 FQNNGV. CDR3: CASSLGQGITYEQYF. For the CDR3, the DNA is TGTGCCAGCAGCTTGGGACAGGGGATAACCTACGAGCAGTACTTC. The entire variable domain, with the rest obtained from reference TRBV11-2 and TRBJ2-7, is as follows: EAGVAQSPRYKIIEKRQSVAFWCNPISGHATLYWYQQILGQGPKLLIQFQNNGVVDDSQLPKDRFSAERLKGVDSTLKIQPAKLEDSAVYLCASSLGQGITYEQYFGPGTRLTVT.

V and J are TRBV5-1 and TRBJ2-7, with D tentatively TRBD1 (6 bases). V was cut by 2 bases and J by 0 bases, with 12 bases left in between. The CDR3 has 15 amino acids. Germline V CDR1 and CDR2: SGHRS, YFSETQ. CDR3 DNA: TGCGCCAGCAGCTTATCAACAGGGAGCTCCTACGAGCAGTACTTC. Its translation: CASSLSTGSSYEQYF.

The rearrangement uses TRBV11-2 and TRBJ1-5; D is unclear. The germline V and J ends were trimmed by 5 bases and 7 bases, with 9 bases remaining between them. Germline values: CDR1 SGHAT, CDR2 FQNNGV. The CDR3 is 12 amino acids. The CDR3 protein is CASSPPQQPQHF. The DNA for the CDR3 is TGTGCCAGCAGCCCCCCGCAGCAGCCCCAGCATTTT.

The chain employs TRBV19 and TRBJ1-3; D not resolved. CDR3 length: 14 amino acids. Germline-derived CDR1 and CDR2 are LNHDA and SQIVND (reference sequence). Trimming left V 5 bases short and J 0 bases short, with 8 bases between. The chain's CDR3 is CASSSRGSGNTIYF. CDR3 DNA sequence: TGTGCCAGTAGTTCTCGAGGCTCTGGAAACACCATATATTTT.

The CDR3 region has the DNA TGTGCCAGCAGCCAAGTCTGGGAATCAGGGGGCTACTACGAGCAGTACTTC. Translated, it gives CASSQVWESGGYYEQYF. The V call is TRBV4-2, the J call TRBJ2-7, with TRBD1 identical over 8 bases. The CDR3 runs to 17 residues. The V gene's germline CDR1 is LGHNA and CDR2 YNFKEQ. The J segment lost 3 bases and the V segment lost 1 base, leaving 11 bases of the junction unmatched.

The chain couples TRBV29-1 to TRBJ2-3, with 8 bases that match TRBD2. The V segment lost 7 bases and the J segment 6 bases; nucleotides outside the gene matches: 12. The CDR3 totals 14 residues. Germline lookup yields CDR1 SQVTM and CDR2 ANQGSEA. CDR3 protein: CSAHLAGGSDTQYF. The CDR3 nucleotides are TGCAGCGCTCACCTGGCGGGGGGCTCGGATACGCAGTATTTT.

The rearrangement joins TRBV4-2 to TRBJ2-7; TRBD1 aligns across 7 bases. V dropped 1 base and J dropped 2; count of bases not matched to a gene: 2. The CDR3 totals 14 residues. Per the germline V gene, CDR1 is LGHNA and CDR2 is YNFKEQ. Written as DNA, the CDR3 is TGTGCCAGCAGCCAAGGGGACAGTCCCTACGAGCAGTACTTC. Protein sequence: CASSQGDSPYEQYF.

V usage is TRBV14 and J usage is TRBJ1-1; no clear D. V was trimmed by 5 bases and J by 1 base, leaving 11 bases between them. This CDR3 is built from 14 residues. Germline values: CDR1 SGHDN, CDR2 FVKESK. CDR3 sequence: CASSSHEGNTEAFF. Written as DNA, the CDR3 is TGTGCCAGCAGCTCCCACGAGGGGAACACTGAAGCTTTCTTT.

Concerning this clone itself: Germline is not matched at one junction end, which may reflect a read error. The CDR3 loop reads CASSEGREAKNIQYF. DNA of the CDR3: TGTGCTAGCAGTGAGGGCAGGGAAGCCAAAAACATTCAGTACTTC. J is TRBJ2-4 and V is TRBV2; D is possibly TRBD1 or TRBD2 (5 bases each). Looked up from germline, CDR1 is SNHLY and CDR2 is FYNNEI. The CDR3 runs to 15 residues.

The rearrangement links TRBV28 to TRBJ1-1, with D maybe TRBD1 (5 bases). The CDR3 has 12 amino acids. V dropped 3 bases and J dropped 8 bases, with 10 bases sitting between them. CDR1 and CDR2 from the germline V gene are MDHEN and SYDVKM. This CDR3 reads CASSLVGREAFF. The CDR3 region has the DNA TGTGCCAGCAGTTTGGTGGGGCGAGAAGCTTTCTTT.

The sample holds one count of this clone. The rearrangement uses TRBV3-1 (or the pseudogene TRBV3-2) and TRBJ2-6, with D maybe TRBD2 (6 bases). The germline gives CDR1 LGHDT, CDR2 YNNKEL (reference sequence). The length of the CDR3 is 19 residues. Trimming stripped 1 base from V and 4 bases from J, with 20 bases between. This CDR3 reads CASSQGLWEVRLGANVLTF. Here the CDR3 DNA reads TGTGCCAGCAGCCAAGGCCTGTGGGAGGTCCGCCTCGGGGCCAACGTCCTGACTTTC.

Notes on this clone: This sequence may be a read error, since a much larger clone differs from it by one base. The identical CDR3 is also encoded by other nucleotide sequences in the sample. The gene calls are TRBV4-3 and TRBJ2-5; no clear D. V was shortened by 3 bases and J by 2 bases, with 4 bases between the two germline ends. Germline V gene sequence: CDR1 LGHNA, CDR2 YSLEER. The CDR3 is made up of 12 amino acids. DNA of the CDR3: TGCGCCAGCAGCCACGGGCAAGAGACCCAGTACTTC. Translated, it gives CASSHGQETQYF.

V gene TRBV11-2 combines with J gene TRBJ1-2, with D perhaps TRBD1 (6 bases). V was clipped by 0 bases and J by 2 bases, with 10 bases between them. Germline-derived CDR1 and CDR2 are SGHAT and FQNNGV. The CDR3 covers 15 residues. This CDR3 is CASSLDPGANYGYTF. CDR3 in DNA: TGTGCCAGCAGCTTAGATCCAGGGGCGAACTATGGCTACACCTTC.

V and J are TRBV10-3 and TRBJ2-5; 8 nucleotides align to TRBD2. Germline CDR1 is ENHRY and CDR2 is SYGVKD. The CDR3 runs 16 residues. J gave up 3 bases and V 3 bases, and 9 bases lay outside the gene matches. CDR3 nucleotide sequence: TGTGCCATCAGTGATTTCGCGGGGGGTCGGAAAGAGACCCAGTACTTC. It translates to CAISDFAGGRKETQYF.

This sequence joins TRBV6-5 and TRBJ2-7, with 10 nucleotides matching TRBD2. The ends lost 2 bases at V and 7 bases at J; junction bases unmatched: 8. The germline V gene has CDR1 MNHEY and CDR2 SVGAGI. This CDR3 contains 15 residues. CDR3 residues: CASSYPSGGAGEQYF. CDR3 bases: TGTGCCAGCAGTTACCCGAGCGGGGGGGCCGGTGAGCAGTACTTC.

The CDR3 region is CASRQYAEQFF. DNA of the CDR3: TGTGCCAGCAGACAGTATGCGGAGCAGTTCTTC. This chain links TRBV27 with TRBJ2-1; no clear D. The CDR3 contains 11 residues. CDR1 and CDR2 from the germline V gene are MNHEY and SMNVEV (reference sequence). The V end was cut by 6 bases, the J end by 10 bases, with 10 bases between.

This sequence joins TRBV5-3 and TRBJ2-3, with D perhaps TRBD1 (6 bases). TRBV5-3 is filed as an ORF, its function uncertain. The CDR3 has 17 amino acids. Trimming removed 2 bases from V and 0 bases from J, with 16 bases in between. The CDR3 DNA sequence: TGTGCCAGAAGCTTCCGACAGGCACCCTCAAGCACAGATACGCAGTATTTT. It encodes CARSFRQAPSSTDTQYF.

In this sample, this clone turned up a few times. The chain's CDR3 is CASSSGLAGKQFF. The CDR3, as DNA: TGTGCCAGCAGCTCCGGACTAGCGGGGAAGCAGTTCTTC. The chain carries TRBV11-2 and TRBJ2-1; 12 bases are a match to TRBD2. This CDR3 has 13 residues. V dropped 4 bases and J dropped 11; count of bases not matched to a gene: 3. CDR1 SGHAT and CDR2 FQNNGV come from the germline V gene.